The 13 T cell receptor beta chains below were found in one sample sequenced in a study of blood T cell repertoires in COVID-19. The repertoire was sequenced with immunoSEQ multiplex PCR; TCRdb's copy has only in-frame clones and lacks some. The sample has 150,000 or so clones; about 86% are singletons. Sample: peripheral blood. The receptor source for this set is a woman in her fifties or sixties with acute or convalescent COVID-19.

CDR3 bases: TGTGCCAGCTCACCATCGGGAGCAACTAATGAAAAACTGTTTTTT. Protein: CASSPSGATNEKLFF. The chain links TRBV18 to TRBJ1-4; D gene uncertain. The V and J ends lost 2 bases and 0 bases respectively, with 7 bases between them. The CDR3 is 15 residues long. Germline values: CDR1 KGHSH, CDR2 LQKENI.

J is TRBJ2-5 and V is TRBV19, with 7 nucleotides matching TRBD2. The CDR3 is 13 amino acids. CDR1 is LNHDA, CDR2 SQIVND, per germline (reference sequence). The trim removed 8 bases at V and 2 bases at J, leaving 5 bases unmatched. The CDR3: CASGYGGQETQYF. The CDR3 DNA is TGTGCCAGTGGGTACGGGGGGCAAGAGACCCAGTACTTC.

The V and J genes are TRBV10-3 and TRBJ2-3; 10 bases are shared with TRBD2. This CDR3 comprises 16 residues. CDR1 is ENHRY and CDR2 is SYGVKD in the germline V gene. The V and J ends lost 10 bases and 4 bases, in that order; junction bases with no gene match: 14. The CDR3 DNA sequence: TGTGCCACCAAAACCCCCCTAGCGGGGGAGGCAGATACGCAGTATTTT. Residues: CATKTPLAGEADTQYF.

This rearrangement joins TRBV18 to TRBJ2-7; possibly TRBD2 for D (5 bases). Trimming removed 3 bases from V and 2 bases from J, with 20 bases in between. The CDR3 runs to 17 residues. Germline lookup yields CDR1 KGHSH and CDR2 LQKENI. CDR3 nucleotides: TGTGCCAGCTCACCCGCGGGTCTCGGAAAGAGGGCCTACGAGCAGTACTTC. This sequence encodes CASSPAGLGKRAYEQYF.

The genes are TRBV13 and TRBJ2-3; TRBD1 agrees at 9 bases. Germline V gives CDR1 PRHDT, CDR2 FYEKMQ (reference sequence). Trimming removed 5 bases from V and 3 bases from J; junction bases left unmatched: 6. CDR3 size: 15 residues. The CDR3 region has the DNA TGTGCCAGCAGCGCATACAGGGGGCAGACAGATACGCAGTATTTT. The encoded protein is CASSAYRGQTDTQYF.

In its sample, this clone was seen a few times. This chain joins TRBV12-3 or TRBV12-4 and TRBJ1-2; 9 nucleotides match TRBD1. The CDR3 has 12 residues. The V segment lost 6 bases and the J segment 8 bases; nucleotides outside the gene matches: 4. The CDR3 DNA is TGTGCCAGCAGCCGGACAGGGGACGGCTACACCTTC. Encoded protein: CASSRTGDGYTF.

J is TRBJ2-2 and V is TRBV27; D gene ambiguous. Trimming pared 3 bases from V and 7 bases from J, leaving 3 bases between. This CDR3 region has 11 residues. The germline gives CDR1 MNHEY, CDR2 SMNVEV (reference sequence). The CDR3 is CASSLSGELFF. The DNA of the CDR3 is TGTGCCAGCAGTTTGAGCGGGGAGCTGTTTTTT.

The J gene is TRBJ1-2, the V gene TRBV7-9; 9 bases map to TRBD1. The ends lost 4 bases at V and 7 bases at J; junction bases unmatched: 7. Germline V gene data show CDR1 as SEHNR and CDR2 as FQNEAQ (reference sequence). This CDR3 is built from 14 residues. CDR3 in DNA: TGTGCCAGCAGCTGGGGGACAGGGCTGGCTGGCTACACCTTC. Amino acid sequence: CASSWGTGLAGYTF.

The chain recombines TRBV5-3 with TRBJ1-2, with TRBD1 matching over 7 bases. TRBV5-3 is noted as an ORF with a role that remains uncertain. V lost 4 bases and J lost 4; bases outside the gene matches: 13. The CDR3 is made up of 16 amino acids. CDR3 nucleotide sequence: TGTGCCAGAAGCCAGTCGGTGGCAGGGGGAGCCTATGGCTACACCTTC. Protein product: CARSQSVAGGAYGYTF.

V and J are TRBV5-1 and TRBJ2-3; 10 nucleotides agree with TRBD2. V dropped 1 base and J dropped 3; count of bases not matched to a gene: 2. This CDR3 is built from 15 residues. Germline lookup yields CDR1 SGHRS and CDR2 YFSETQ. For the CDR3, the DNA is TGCGCCAGCAGCTTGTCTAGCGGGGGTACAGATACGCAGTATTTT. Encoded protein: CASSLSSGGTDTQYF.

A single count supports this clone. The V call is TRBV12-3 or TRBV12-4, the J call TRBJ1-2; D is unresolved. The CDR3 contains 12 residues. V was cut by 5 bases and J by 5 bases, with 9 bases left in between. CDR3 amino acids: CASSRASYGYTF. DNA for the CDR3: TGTGCCAGCAGTAGAGCCTCTTATGGCTACACCTTC.

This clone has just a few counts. The CDR3 nucleotides read TGTGCCAGCAGCTTGAGACAGGGGAGAACCCAGTACTTC. Translated: CASSLRQGRTQYF. This chain joins TRBV5-4 and TRBJ2-5, with TRBD1 identical over 8 bases. The junction had 4 bases not matched to a gene; V was cut back by 1 base and J by 8 bases. This CDR3 region has 13 residues. CDR1 is SGHNT, CDR2 YYREEE, per germline (reference sequence).

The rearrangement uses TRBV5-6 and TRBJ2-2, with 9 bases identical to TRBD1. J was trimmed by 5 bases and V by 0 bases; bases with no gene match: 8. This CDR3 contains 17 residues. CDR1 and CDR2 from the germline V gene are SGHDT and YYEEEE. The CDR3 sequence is CASSLGGQGTRTGELFF. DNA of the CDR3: TGTGCCAGCAGCTTGGGGGGACAGGGAACCCGGACCGGGGAGCTGTTTTTT.